The next 5 T cell receptor beta chains were all read from a single sample in a study of CD8+ T cells in alopecia areata. Following extraction, RNA underwent reverse transcription to cDNA, which served as the sequencing template. Method: immunoSEQ multiplex PCR; TCRdb's copy keeps in-frame clones and lacks some. This table holds 200,000 to 250,000 clones, 64% found once. Documented treatment: oral pan-JAK inhibitor, 5-10 mg twice daily. The starting material was CD4+ T cells sorted from blood, obtained at week 4, from a patient treated with tofacitinib. These receptors were collected from a human donor with alopecia areata.

The rearrangement uses TRBV6-1 and TRBJ1-6; D is ambiguous. V gave up 1 base and J gave up 5 bases, with 12 bases separating them. Looked up from germline, CDR1 is MNHNS and CDR2 is SASEGT. The CDR3 length is 16 residues. CDR3 in DNA: TGTGCCAGCAGTGAAGTCTCAGGAAACGATAATTCACCCCTCCACTTT. Amino acids: CASSEVSGNDNSPLHF.

CDR3: CASNSVRGTGETQYF. The CDR3, as DNA: TGTGCCAGCAACTCAGTCCGGGGTACGGGAGAGACCCAGTACTTC. The chain is built from TRBV7-2 and TRBJ2-5, with D possibly matching TRBD2 (5 bases). V dropped 7 bases and J dropped 4 bases, with 19 bases sitting between them. Germline V gene data show CDR1 as SGHTA and CDR2 as FQGNSA. The CDR3 totals 15 residues.

This rearrangement joins TRBV18 to TRBJ1-2; maybe TRBD1 (6 bases). Trimming took 2 bases from V and 6 from J, leaving 7 bases between them. Germline CDR1 reads KGHSH; CDR2 reads LQKENI. The CDR3 has 12 amino acids. The DNA of the CDR3 is TGTGCCAGCTCACCAACAGGGCATGGCTACACCTTC. It is translated as CASSPTGHGYTF. The whole variable domain, filled in from reference TRBV18 and TRBJ1-2, reads NAGVMQNPRHLVRRRGQEARLRCSPMKGHSHVYWYRQLPEEGLKFMVYLQKENIIDESGMPKERFSAEFPKEGPSILRIQQVVRGDSAAYFCASSPTGHGYTFGSGTRLTVV.

The chain links TRBV30 to TRBJ2-1; possible D gene TRBD2, 6 bases. Germline-derived CDR1 and CDR2 are GTSNPN and SVGIG (reference sequence). The V gene lost 2 bases and the J gene lost 10 bases, with 9 bases spanning the gap. There are 11 residues in the CDR3. CDR3 in DNA: TGTGCCTGGAGTTTGCGGGACGAGCAGTTCTTC. Its translation: CAWSLRDEQFF.

Notes on this clone: The germline gene is not matched at one end of the junction; a read error may be the cause. The chain joins TRBV7-2 to TRBJ2-3; possibly TRBD1 for D (6 bases). The CDR3 is 14 residues long. The germline CDR1 and CDR2 sequences are SGHTA and FQGNSA. CDR3 DNA: TGTGCCAGCAGCTTAGGTGGGGGCACAAATACGCAGTATTTT. Translation gives CASSLGGGTNTQYF.